Shown below are 20 T cell receptor beta chains from a single sample sequenced in a study of cytomegalovirus exposure and HLA in healthy donors. It was with 60 Vbeta and 13 Jbeta primers that the PCR ran. Using immunoSEQ multiplex PCR, the repertoire was profiled, and TCRdb retains in-frame clones only, with some absent. The data contain some 95,000 clones, roughly 71% of them seen just once; the ten biggest clones take up 4.9%. Sequences were obtained from PBMCs. The receptors originated from a woman in her 40s in good health and CMV-seronegative.

For this clone: Relative to the germline gene, one junction end is altered; a read error may explain this. This chain uses TRBV7-7 with TRBJ2-3; 7 bases line up with TRBD1. CDR1 is SSHAT, CDR2 FNYEAQ, per germline (reference sequence). The CDR3 spans 14 residues. The CDR3 nucleotides are TGTGCTAGCAGCTTAGGACAGGCGGTCGGTACGCAGTATTTT. The encoded protein is CASSLGQAVGTQYF. The full variable domain, rest sourced from reference TRBV7-7 and TRBJ2-3, is GAGVSQSPRYKVTKRGQDVTLRCDPISSHATLYWYQQALGQGPEFLTYFNYEAQPDKSGLPSDRFSAERPEGSISTLTIQRTEQRDSAMYRCASSLGQAVGTQYFGPGTRLTVL.

This clone was observed a single time. The chain carries TRBV13 and TRBJ2-7, with no clear D. The CDR3 is 14 amino acids. V shed 5 bases and J shed 2 bases, with 13 bases lying between them. Germline V gene sequence: CDR1 PRHDT, CDR2 FYEKMQ (reference sequence). For the CDR3, the DNA is TGTGCCAGCAGCCTCGCAAGCCAAACCTACGAGCAGTACTTC. This sequence encodes CASSLASQTYEQYF. Filled out from reference TRBV13 and TRBJ2-7, the complete variable domain reads AAGVIQSPRHLIKEKRETATLKCYPIPRHDTVYWYQQGPGQDPQFLISFYEKMQSDKGSIPDRFSAQQFSDYHSELNMSSLELGDSALYFCASSLASQTYEQYFGPGTRLTVT.

V gene TRBV5-1 combines with J gene TRBJ2-1, with 8 bases matching TRBD2. The trim removed 2 bases at V and 7 bases at J, leaving 8 bases unmatched. Germline loops: CDR1 SGHRS, CDR2 YFSETQ. The CDR3 runs to 15 residues. The CDR3 here is CASSLVGGGWNEQFF. In DNA form, the CDR3 reads TGCGCCAGCAGCTTAGTAGGCGGGGGGTGGAATGAGCAGTTCTTC.

V gene TRBV28 combines with J gene TRBJ1-5; the D gene is possibly TRBD1 (6 bases). This CDR3 is 14 amino acids long. The germline gives CDR1 MDHEN, CDR2 SYDVKM. V was shortened by 8 bases and J by 2 bases, with 13 bases between the two germline ends. The CDR3 bases are TGTGCCAGCGACCGGGACAACGGCAATCAGCCCCAGCATTTT. Protein: CASDRDNGNQPQHF.

This chain joins TRBV6-6 and TRBJ1-2; no reliable D call. The V gene's germline CDR1 is MNHNY and CDR2 SVGAGI (reference sequence). V shed 6 bases and J shed 7 bases, with 21 bases lying between them. The CDR3 totals 15 residues. DNA of the CDR3: TGTGCCAGCAGCCTAACCGGGATCGTCGGACGTGGCTACACCTTC. This encodes CASSLTGIVGRGYTF.

A word on this clone: The conserved phenylalanine or tryptophan is not found at the CDR3 terminus, so this likely reflects a read error. The CDR3 region has the DNA TGTGCCTGGAGTGGGGGGACAGGGGACACCATATATGTT. Amino acid sequence: CAWSGGTGDTIYV. The rearrangement joins TRBV30 to TRBJ1-3; the match to TRBD1 covers 10 bases. CDR1 and CDR2 from the germline V gene are GTSNPN and SVGIG (reference sequence). After removal of 1 base from V and 8 bases from J, the junction contained 2 bases not matched to a gene. This CDR3 has 13 amino acids.

The chain joins TRBV10-3 to TRBJ2-4; D is unclear. CDR1 and CDR2 (germline): ENHRY, SYGVKD. CDR3 length equals 16 residues. The ends were cut back, 2 bases at V and 0 bases at J, with 11 bases in the middle. The CDR3 region has the DNA TGTGCCATCAGTGAGCCGAGGATGGGAGCCAAAAACATTCAGTACTTC. It is translated as CAISEPRMGAKNIQYF.

The gene calls are TRBV5-6 and TRBJ2-3, with 9 bases lining up with TRBD2. The CDR3 contains 13 residues. Germline loops: CDR1 SGHDT, CDR2 YYEEEE. The junction had 3 bases not matched to a gene; V was cut back by 4 bases and J by 6 bases. The chain's CDR3 is CASSLSGGDTQYF. The CDR3 coding sequence is TGTGCCAGCAGCCTAAGCGGGGGGGATACGCAGTATTTT.

The chain links TRBV4-1 to TRBJ2-3, with D tentatively TRBD2 (5 bases). V lost 0 bases and J 4 bases, leaving 14 bases between the germline ends. This CDR3 region has 16 residues. The germline gives CDR1 MGHRA, CDR2 YSYEKL. The CDR3: CASSQDPVPGSDTQYF. DNA of the CDR3: TGCGCCAGCAGCCAAGACCCAGTACCGGGGTCAGATACGCAGTATTTT.

The chain joins TRBV6-5 to TRBJ2-7; D might be TRBD1 (6 bases). CDR1 and CDR2 (germline): MNHEY, SVGAGI. This CDR3 comprises 13 residues. V was cut by 5 bases and J by 7 bases, with 15 bases left in between. The CDR3 here is CASSTSGELEQYF. CDR3 DNA sequence: TGTGCCAGCAGTACATCAGGGGAACTGGAGCAGTACTTC.

V usage is TRBV7-9 and J usage is TRBJ1-2; D not certain. Germline V gives CDR1 SEHNR, CDR2 FQNEAQ (reference sequence). This CDR3 has 14 residues. The V end lost 0 bases, the J end lost 4 bases, and 9 bases lay between the germline ends. CDR3 loop: CASSLAEATYGYTF. DNA of the CDR3: TGTGCCAGCAGCTTAGCCGAAGCTACCTATGGCTACACCTTC.

This chain joins TRBV27 and TRBJ2-5; TRBD2 matches 11 bases. The germline gives CDR1 MNHEY, CDR2 SMNVEV (reference sequence). The J segment lost 2 bases and the V segment lost 4 bases, leaving 6 bases of the junction unmatched. The CDR3 is made up of 16 amino acids. The CDR3 DNA follows: TGTGCCAGCAGTTCTAGCGGGGGGTCCACACAAGAGACCCAGTACTTC. Amino acid sequence: CASSSSGGSTQETQYF.

V gene TRBV30 combines with J gene TRBJ1-1; D perhaps matches TRBD1 (6 bases). This CDR3 is built from 11 residues. The V end lost 4 bases, the J end lost 11 bases, and 14 bases lay between the germline ends. Germline CDR1 GTSNPN, CDR2 SVGIG (reference sequence). The CDR3 sequence: CAWTQGSGAFF. CDR3 in DNA: TGTGCCTGGACTCAGGGGTCCGGGGCTTTCTTT.

The chain joins TRBV10-1 to TRBJ1-5; possible D gene TRBD1, 6 bases. Looked up from germline, CDR1 is WNHNN and CDR2 is SYGVQD (reference sequence). V was clipped by 6 bases and J by 1 base, with 16 bases between them. CDR3 length: 16 amino acids. CDR3 protein: CASRDPGEGSNQPQHF. CDR3 nucleotide sequence: TGCGCCAGCAGAGATCCAGGGGAAGGGAGCAATCAGCCCCAGCATTTT.

V is TRBV4-1 and J is TRBJ2-5, with D tentatively TRBD2 (6 bases). Deletions cut 4 bases from V and 5 bases from J, with 20 bases between. There are 16 residues in the CDR3. Germline CDR1 reads MGHRA; CDR2 reads YSYEKL. This CDR3 reads CASSLPSRAGFETQYF. CDR3 DNA sequence: TGCGCCAGCAGCCTCCCCAGTCGGGCGGGGTTCGAGACCCAGTACTTC.

The chain carries TRBV4-1 and TRBJ2-2; D not certain. CDR1 is MGHRA and CDR2 is YSYEKL in the germline V gene. V was trimmed by 4 bases and J by 2 bases, leaving 2 bases between them. The CDR3 extends over 12 amino acids. The CDR3 sequence: CASSPNTGELFF. DNA for the CDR3: TGCGCCAGCAGCCCAAACACCGGGGAGCTGTTTTTT.

CDR3 amino acids: CASRRGYEAFF. The CDR3 nucleotides are TGTGCCAGCCGTCGGGGTTATGAAGCTTTCTTT. The chain employs TRBV27 and TRBJ1-1, with D uncertain. Trimming removed 8 bases from V and 7 bases from J, with 11 bases in between. Germline V lookup: CDR1 MNHEY, CDR2 SMNVEV (reference sequence). This CDR3 has 11 amino acids.

This chain links TRBV5-6 with TRBJ1-2, with 8 bases fitting TRBD1. CDR1 and CDR2 from the germline V gene are SGHDT and YYEEEE. The CDR3 runs 13 residues. Trimming at V came to 4 bases and at J to 4 bases, leaving 3 bases not matched to a gene. CDR3 loop: CASSPGTGYGYTF. CDR3 bases: TGTGCCAGCAGCCCAGGGACAGGCTATGGCTACACCTTC. Complete variable domain (other parts from reference TRBV5-6 and TRBJ1-2): DAGVTQSPTHLIKTRGQQVTLRCSPKSGHDTVSWYQQALGQGPQFIFQYYEEEERQRGNFPDRFSGHQFPNYSSELNVNALLLGDSALYLCASSPGTGYGYTFGSGTRLTVV.

The chain couples TRBV7-8 to TRBJ2-3; the match to TRBD2 covers 9 bases. Germline loops: CDR1 SGHVS, CDR2 FQNEAQ. The trim removed 5 bases at V and 0 bases at J, leaving 6 bases unmatched. The CDR3 extends over 16 amino acids. The CDR3: CASSVRLAESTDTQYF. The CDR3 nucleotides read TGTGCCAGCAGCGTCCGACTAGCGGAGAGCACAGATACGCAGTATTTT.

This rearrangement joins TRBV15 to TRBJ1-5; D is perhaps TRBD1 (5 bases). Germline CDR1 is LNHNV and CDR2 is YYDKDF (reference sequence). The CDR3 runs 15 residues. Trimming took off 8 bases at V and 6 bases at J, with 20 bases between the two ends. The CDR3 sequence is CATADGREIVQPQHF. The CDR3 region has the DNA TGTGCCACCGCTGATGGCAGGGAAATTGTTCAGCCCCAGCATTTT.